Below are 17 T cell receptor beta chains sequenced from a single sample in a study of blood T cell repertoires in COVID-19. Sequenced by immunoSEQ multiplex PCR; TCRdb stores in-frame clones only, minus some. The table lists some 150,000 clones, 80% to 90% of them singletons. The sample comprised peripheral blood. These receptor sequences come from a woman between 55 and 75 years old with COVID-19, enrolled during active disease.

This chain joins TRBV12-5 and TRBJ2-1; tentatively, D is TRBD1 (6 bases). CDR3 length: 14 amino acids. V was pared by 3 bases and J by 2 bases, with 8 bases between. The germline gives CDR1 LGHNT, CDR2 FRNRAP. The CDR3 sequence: CASGLGTTYNEQFF. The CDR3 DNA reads TGTGCTAGTGGTTTAGGGACAACCTACAATGAGCAGTTCTTC. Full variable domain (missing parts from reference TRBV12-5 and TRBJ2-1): DARVTQTPRHKVTEMGQEVTMRCQPILGHNTVFWYRQTMMQGLELLAYFRNRAPLDDSGMPKDRFSAEMPDATLATLKIQPSEPRDSAVYFCASGLGTTYNEQFFGPGTRLTVL.

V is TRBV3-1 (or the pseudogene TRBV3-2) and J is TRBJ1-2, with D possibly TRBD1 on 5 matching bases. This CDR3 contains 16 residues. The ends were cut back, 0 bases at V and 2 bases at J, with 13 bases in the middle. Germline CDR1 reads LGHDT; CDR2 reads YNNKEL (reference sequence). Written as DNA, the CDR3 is TGTGCCAGCAGCCAAGACATTGGGGCCCTCAACTATGGCTACACCTTC. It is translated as CASSQDIGALNYGYTF.

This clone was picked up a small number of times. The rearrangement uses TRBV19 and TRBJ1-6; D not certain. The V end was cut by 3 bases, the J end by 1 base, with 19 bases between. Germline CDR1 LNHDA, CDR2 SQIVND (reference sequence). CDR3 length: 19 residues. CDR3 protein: CASSMASWEGSSYNSPLHF. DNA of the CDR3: TGTGCCAGTAGTATGGCCTCTTGGGAGGGATCGTCCTATAATTCACCCCTCCACTTT.

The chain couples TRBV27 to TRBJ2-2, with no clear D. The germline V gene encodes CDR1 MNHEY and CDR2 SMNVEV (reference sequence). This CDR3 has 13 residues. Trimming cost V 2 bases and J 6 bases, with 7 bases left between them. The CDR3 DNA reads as TGTGCCAGCAGTTTAACAGTAGCCGGGGAGCTGTTTTTT. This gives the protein CASSLTVAGELFF.

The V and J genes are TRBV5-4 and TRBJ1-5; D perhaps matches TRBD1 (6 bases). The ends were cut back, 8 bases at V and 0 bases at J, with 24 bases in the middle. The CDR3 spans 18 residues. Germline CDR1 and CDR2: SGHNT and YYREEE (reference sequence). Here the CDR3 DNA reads TGTGCCAGTCCAACCTCAAGCCGGGACAAATATAGCAATCAGCCCCAGCATTTT. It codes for CASPTSSRDKYSNQPQHF.

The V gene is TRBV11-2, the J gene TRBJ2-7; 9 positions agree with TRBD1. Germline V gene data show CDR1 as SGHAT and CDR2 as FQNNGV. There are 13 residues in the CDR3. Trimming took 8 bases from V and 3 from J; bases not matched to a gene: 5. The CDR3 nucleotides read TGTGCCAGCCGGGGACAGGGCAGCTACGAGCAGTACTTC. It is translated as CASRGQGSYEQYF.

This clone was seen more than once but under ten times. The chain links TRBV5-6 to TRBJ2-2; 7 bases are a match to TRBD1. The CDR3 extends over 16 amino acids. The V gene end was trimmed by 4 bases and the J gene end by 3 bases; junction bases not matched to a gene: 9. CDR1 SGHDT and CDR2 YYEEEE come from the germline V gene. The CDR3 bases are TGTGCCAGCAGCCGGGTAGGACAGGACTACACCGGGGAGCTGTTTTTT. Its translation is CASSRVGQDYTGELFF.

In DNA form, the CDR3 reads TGTGCCAGCAGTTTCGAGTTCCCCGGGGAGCTGTTTTTT. Protein product: CASSFEFPGELFF. This chain links TRBV7-3 with TRBJ2-2; D gene uncertain. Germline lookup yields CDR1 SGHTA and CDR2 FQGTGA. The CDR3 is 13 amino acids. Trimming took 6 bases from V and 6 from J, leaving 11 bases between them.

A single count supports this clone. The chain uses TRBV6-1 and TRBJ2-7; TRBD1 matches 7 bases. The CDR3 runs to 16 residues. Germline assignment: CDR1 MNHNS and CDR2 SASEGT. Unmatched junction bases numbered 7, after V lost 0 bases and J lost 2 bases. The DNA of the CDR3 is TGTGCCAGCAGTGAAGCCCAAACAGGGGCCCCCTACGAGCAGTACTTC. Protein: CASSEAQTGAPYEQYF.

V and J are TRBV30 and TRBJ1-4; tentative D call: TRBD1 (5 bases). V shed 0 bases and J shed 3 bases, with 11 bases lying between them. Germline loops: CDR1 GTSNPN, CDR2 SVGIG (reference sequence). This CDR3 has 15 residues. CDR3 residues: CAWSVGRGANEKLFF. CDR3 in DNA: TGTGCCTGGAGTGTCGGGAGGGGCGCTAATGAAAAACTGTTTTTT.

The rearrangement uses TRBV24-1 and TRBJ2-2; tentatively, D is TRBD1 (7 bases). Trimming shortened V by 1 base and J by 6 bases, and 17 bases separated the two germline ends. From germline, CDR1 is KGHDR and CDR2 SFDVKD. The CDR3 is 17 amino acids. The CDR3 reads CATSDFAGQGEAGELFF. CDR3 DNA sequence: TGTGCCACCAGTGATTTCGCTGGTCAGGGGGAGGCCGGGGAGCTGTTTTTT.

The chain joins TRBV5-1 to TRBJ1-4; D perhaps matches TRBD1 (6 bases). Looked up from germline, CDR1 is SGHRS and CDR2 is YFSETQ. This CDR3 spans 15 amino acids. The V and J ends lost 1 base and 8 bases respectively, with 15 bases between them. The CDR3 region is CASSLKGTLEEKLFF. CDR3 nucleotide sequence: TGCGCCAGCAGCTTGAAGGGGACACTGGAGGAAAAACTGTTTTTT.

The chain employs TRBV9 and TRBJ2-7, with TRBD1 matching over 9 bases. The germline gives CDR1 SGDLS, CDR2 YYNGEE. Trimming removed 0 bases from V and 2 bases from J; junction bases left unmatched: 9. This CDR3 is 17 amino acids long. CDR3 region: CASSVASGTGIPYEQYF. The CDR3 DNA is TGTGCCAGCAGCGTAGCCTCCGGGACAGGGATCCCCTACGAGCAGTACTTC.

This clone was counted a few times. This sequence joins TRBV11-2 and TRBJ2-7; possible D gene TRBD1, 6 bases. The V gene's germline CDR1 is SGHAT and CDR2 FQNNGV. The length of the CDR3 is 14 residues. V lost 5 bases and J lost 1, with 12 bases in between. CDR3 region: CASSPRQESYEQYF. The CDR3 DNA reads TGTGCCAGCAGCCCACGACAGGAATCCTACGAGCAGTACTTC.

Here the CDR3 DNA reads TGTGCCAGCAGCCAAGATCTCCTAGGAGGTGGCTACACCTTC. It specifies CASSQDLLGGGYTF. The rearrangement links TRBV3-1 (or the pseudogene TRBV3-2) to TRBJ1-2; D gene uncertain. Germline V gene sequence: CDR1 LGHDT, CDR2 YNNKEL (reference sequence). The CDR3 is made up of 14 amino acids. Deletions cut 0 bases from V and 7 bases from J, with 12 bases between.

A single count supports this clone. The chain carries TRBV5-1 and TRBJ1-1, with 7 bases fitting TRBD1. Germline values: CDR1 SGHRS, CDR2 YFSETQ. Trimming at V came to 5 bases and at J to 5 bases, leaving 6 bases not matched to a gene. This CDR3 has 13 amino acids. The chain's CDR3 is CASRDTGETEAFF. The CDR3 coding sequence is TGCGCCAGCAGGGATACAGGGGAGACTGAAGCTTTCTTT.

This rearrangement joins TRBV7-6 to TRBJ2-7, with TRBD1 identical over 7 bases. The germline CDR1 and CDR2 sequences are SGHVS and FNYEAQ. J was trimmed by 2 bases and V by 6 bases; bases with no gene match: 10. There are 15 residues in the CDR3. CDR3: CASSSGTVGPYEQYF. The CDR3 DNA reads TGTGCCAGCAGTTCCGGGACAGTTGGGCCCTACGAGCAGTACTTC. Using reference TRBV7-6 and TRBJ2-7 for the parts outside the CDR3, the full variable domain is GAGVSQSPRYKVTKRGQDVALRCDPISGHVSLYWYRQALGQGPEFLTYFNYEAQQDKSGLPNDRFSAERPEGSISTLTIQRTEQRDSAMYRCASSSGTVGPYEQYFGPGTRLTVT.